The clone carrying this T cell receptor (beta chain) showed up just a few times. The antigen remains undetermined. The CDR3 runs to 14 residues. V lost 3 bases, J lost 1 base, and 6 bases lay in between. Germline loops: CDR1 LNHDA, CDR2 SQIVND (reference sequence). Division of CD4+ cells produced a CD45RA+ naive subset and a CD45RA-negative memory subset. This sample is drawn from a study of shared clonotypes between healthy human individuals. Overall study context: Those who served as donors were a couple of women and three men between the ages of 18 and 49.

The data were produced by immunoSEQ multiplex PCR, yet TCRdb's version contains in-frame clones alone and is incomplete. The sample shows some 650,000 clones, almost 97% of them seen only once. General observations from the study: It was only blood that was sampled, and tissue repertoires likely differ. Larger richness was generally estimated for naive than memory subsets.

The chain has TRBV19 and TRBJ2-2; D is ambiguous. The source is a woman in her thirties in good health. Sequencing was done on a sample of naive CD4+ T cells sorted from blood. Subset specified: CD45RA+ positively selected. CDR3 nucleotides: TGTGCCAGTAGTATCAGGCAGAACACCGGGGAGCTGTTTTTT. Amino acid sequence: CASSIRQNTGELFF.